The rows below give T cell receptor beta chains drawn from one sample of a study of molecular identifiers for immune sequencing clone quantification. TCRdb itself ran the PCR reads through MiXCR, one entry per CDR3 protein. The sample lists more than 300,000 distinct CDR3 sequences, over 20% seen once, with more than 0.8% in the top ten. The sequencing input was naive CD8+ T cells from blood, with Jurkat cell RNA spiked in. The receptors here all came from a human donor in good health. Some libraries in this study had Jurkat cell RNA spiked in. Each CDR3 is given with its conserved first and last residue. Each record gives: CDR3 DNA, CDR3 protein, V gene, D gene, clone size, J gene. The D gene is left open where the match is weak. Clone size is not always given. Where it is, it says once, few, many or a class for expanded clones.

CDR3 DNA: TGTGCCAGCAGTCACACACTAGCGGGGGCCTACGAGCAGTACTTC; CDR3 protein: CASSHTLAGAYEQYF; V gene: TRBV7-9; D gene: TRBD2; clone size: NA; J gene: TRBJ2-7
CDR3 DNA: TGTGCCAGCAGTTACTACCTGAACACTGAAGCTTTCTTT; CDR3 protein: CASSYYLNTEAFF; V gene: TRBV6-5; D gene: NA; clone size: many; J gene: TRBJ1-1
CDR3 DNA: TGTGCCACCGGGACAAGCGATTACAATGAGCAGTTCTTC; CDR3 protein: CATGTSDYNEQFF; V gene: TRBV24-1; D gene: NA; clone size: many; J gene: TRBJ2-1
CDR3 DNA: TGTGCCAGTACCGGGACAGACTACGAGCAGTACTTC; CDR3 protein: CASTGTDYEQYF; V gene: TRBV19; D gene: TRBD1; clone size: many; J gene: TRBJ2-7
CDR3 DNA: TGTGCCTGGAGTCGGATGTGGAATGAGCAGTTCTTC; CDR3 protein: CAWSRMWNEQFF; V gene: TRBV30; D gene: NA; clone size: many; J gene: TRBJ2-1
CDR3 DNA: TGTGCCAGTAGTAAAGATCAGGGGATGAACACTGAAGCTTTCTTT; CDR3 protein: CASSKDQGMNTEAFF; V gene: TRBV19; D gene: NA; clone size: few; J gene: TRBJ1-1
CDR3 DNA: TGTGCCACTGACCGGGACACAACCTATGGCTACACCTTC; CDR3 protein: CATDRDTTYGYTF; V gene: TRBV12-3/TRBV12-4; D gene: NA; clone size: NA; J gene: TRBJ1-2
CDR3 DNA: TGTGCCAGCAGCTCGGGACACCAGCAAGAGACCCAGTACTTC; CDR3 protein: CASSSGHQQETQYF; V gene: TRBV7-9; D gene: NA; clone size: NA; J gene: TRBJ2-5
CDR3 DNA: TGCAGCGTTGCTTTGGTCCAGAATGAAAAACTGTTTTTT; CDR3 protein: CSVALVQNEKLFF; V gene: TRBV29-1; D gene: NA; clone size: many; J gene: TRBJ1-4
CDR3 DNA: TGTGCCAGCAGCTTTGGGGACGAGCAGCACTTC; CDR3 protein: CASSFGDEQHF; V gene: TRBV11-2; D gene: NA; clone size: NA; J gene: TRBJ2-7
CDR3 DNA: TGCAGCGTACGGACATTTCAAGAGACCCAGTACTTC; CDR3 protein: CSVRTFQETQYF; V gene: TRBV29-1; D gene: NA; clone size: many; J gene: TRBJ2-5
CDR3 DNA: TGCAGCGTTGAAGATGCCGGCCCAGAAGCTTTCTTT; CDR3 protein: CSVEDAGPEAFF; V gene: TRBV29-1; D gene: NA; clone size: many; J gene: TRBJ1-1
CDR3 DNA: TGTGCCAGCAGTTACCTCGACAGCCCAAACAGTCAGCCCCAGCATTTT; CDR3 protein: CASSYLDSPNSQPQHF; V gene: TRBV6-2/TRBV6-3; D gene: NA; clone size: NA; J gene: TRBJ1-5
CDR3 DNA: TGTGCCAGCAGTTACTCGACTGTCCCAGATACGCAGTATTTT; CDR3 protein: CASSYSTVPDTQYF; V gene: TRBV6-2/TRBV6-3; D gene: NA; clone size: many; J gene: TRBJ2-3
CDR3 DNA: TGTGCTAGTGGTTTGCTCCAGAGCACAGATACGCAGTATTTT; CDR3 protein: CASGLLQSTDTQYF; V gene: TRBV12-5; D gene: NA; clone size: many; J gene: TRBJ2-3
CDR3 DNA: TGTGCCTGGAGTGTACGGGGGGCGAACACTGAAGCTTTCTTT; CDR3 protein: CAWSVRGANTEAFF; V gene: TRBV30; D gene: NA; clone size: many; J gene: TRBJ1-1
CDR3 DNA: TGTGCCAGCAGCCTCGGACTGAGCCCCTACAATGAGCAGTTCTTC; CDR3 protein: CASSLGLSPYNEQFF; V gene: TRBV7-9; D gene: NA; clone size: NA; J gene: TRBJ2-1
CDR3 DNA: TGCGCCAGCAGCCAGACTAGCGGAGTCCAAGAGACCCAGTACTTC; CDR3 protein: CASSQTSGVQETQYF; V gene: TRBV5-1; D gene: TRBD2; clone size: many; J gene: TRBJ2-5
CDR3 DNA: TGTGCCAGCAGCTTAGCCTTGACAGATACGCAGTATTTT; CDR3 protein: CASSLALTDTQYF; V gene: TRBV7-2; D gene: NA; clone size: many; J gene: TRBJ2-3
CDR3 DNA: TGTGCCAGCAGTTCCGGGACAGGAAATAATGAAAAACTGTTTTTT; CDR3 protein: CASSSGTGNNEKLFF; V gene: TRBV12-3/TRBV12-4; D gene: TRBD1; clone size: NA; J gene: TRBJ1-4
CDR3 DNA: TGTGCCAGCAGCTTGGACAGCCCAACCAACGTCCTGACTTTC; CDR3 protein: CASSLDSPTNVLTF; V gene: TRBV5-5; D gene: NA; clone size: many; J gene: TRBJ2-6
CDR3 DNA: TGTGCCAGCAGCTTAGCCGGGACTAGCGGCACCGGGGAGCTGTCTTTT; CDR3 protein: CASSLAGTSGTGELSF; V gene: TRBV7-9; D gene: TRBD2; clone size: few; J gene: TRBJ2-2
CDR3 DNA: TGTGCCAGCAGCCCCTCCCCGGGAGGGCATCAGCCCCAGCATTTT; CDR3 protein: CASSPSPGGHQPQHF; V gene: TRBV3-1; D gene: NA; clone size: NA; J gene: TRBJ1-5
CDR3 DNA: TGTGCCAGCAGCTTCCCAGGGAGAACTGAAGCTTTCTTT; CDR3 protein: CASSFPGRTEAFF; V gene: TRBV7-2; D gene: NA; clone size: NA; J gene: TRBJ1-1
CDR3 DNA: TGTGCCAGCAGCGACGACGGACGCACAGATACGCAGTATTTT; CDR3 protein: CASSDDGRTDTQYF; V gene: TRBV9; D gene: NA; clone size: many; J gene: TRBJ2-3
CDR3 DNA: TGTGCCAGCAGGACCCTGAACACTGAAGCTTTCTTT; CDR3 protein: CASRTLNTEAFF; V gene: TRBV28; D gene: NA; clone size: many; J gene: TRBJ1-1